The TCR beta chain under discussion was sequenced for a study of T cells in Graves' hyperthyroidism and ophthalmopathy. Amplification targeted TCR beta CDR3 regions from RNA transcripts. The TCR CDR3 was amplified in a first-round RT-PCR using the HTBI primer set. Each CDR3 protein is one row after TCRdb ran MiXCR on the multiplex PCR reads. The sample includes a few hundred thousand distinct CDR3 sequences, around 18% of them seen just once. At least 3 on the Clinical Activity Score was recorded for ophthalmopathy patients, who also had NOSPECS grade at least 4 and duration under 3 months. Exclusion of a patient resulted from uncontrolled infection, other autoimmune disease, pregnancy or lactation. Isolation of PBMCs was performed on about 10 ml fresh peripheral blood. Unmatched junction bases numbered 8, after V lost 6 bases and J lost 0 bases. The germline gives CDR1 LNHDA, CDR2 SQIVND (reference sequence). The CDR3 is 15 residues long.

This clonotype originated in a woman in her thirties or forties with Graves' ophthalmopathy. Sequencing input: blood. This sequence joins TRBV19 and TRBJ2-7; 7 nucleotides match TRBD1. Written as DNA, the CDR3 is TGTGCCAGTAGCGAACGGGACAGTAACTCCTACGAGCAGTACTTC. As protein: CASSERDSNSYEQYF.